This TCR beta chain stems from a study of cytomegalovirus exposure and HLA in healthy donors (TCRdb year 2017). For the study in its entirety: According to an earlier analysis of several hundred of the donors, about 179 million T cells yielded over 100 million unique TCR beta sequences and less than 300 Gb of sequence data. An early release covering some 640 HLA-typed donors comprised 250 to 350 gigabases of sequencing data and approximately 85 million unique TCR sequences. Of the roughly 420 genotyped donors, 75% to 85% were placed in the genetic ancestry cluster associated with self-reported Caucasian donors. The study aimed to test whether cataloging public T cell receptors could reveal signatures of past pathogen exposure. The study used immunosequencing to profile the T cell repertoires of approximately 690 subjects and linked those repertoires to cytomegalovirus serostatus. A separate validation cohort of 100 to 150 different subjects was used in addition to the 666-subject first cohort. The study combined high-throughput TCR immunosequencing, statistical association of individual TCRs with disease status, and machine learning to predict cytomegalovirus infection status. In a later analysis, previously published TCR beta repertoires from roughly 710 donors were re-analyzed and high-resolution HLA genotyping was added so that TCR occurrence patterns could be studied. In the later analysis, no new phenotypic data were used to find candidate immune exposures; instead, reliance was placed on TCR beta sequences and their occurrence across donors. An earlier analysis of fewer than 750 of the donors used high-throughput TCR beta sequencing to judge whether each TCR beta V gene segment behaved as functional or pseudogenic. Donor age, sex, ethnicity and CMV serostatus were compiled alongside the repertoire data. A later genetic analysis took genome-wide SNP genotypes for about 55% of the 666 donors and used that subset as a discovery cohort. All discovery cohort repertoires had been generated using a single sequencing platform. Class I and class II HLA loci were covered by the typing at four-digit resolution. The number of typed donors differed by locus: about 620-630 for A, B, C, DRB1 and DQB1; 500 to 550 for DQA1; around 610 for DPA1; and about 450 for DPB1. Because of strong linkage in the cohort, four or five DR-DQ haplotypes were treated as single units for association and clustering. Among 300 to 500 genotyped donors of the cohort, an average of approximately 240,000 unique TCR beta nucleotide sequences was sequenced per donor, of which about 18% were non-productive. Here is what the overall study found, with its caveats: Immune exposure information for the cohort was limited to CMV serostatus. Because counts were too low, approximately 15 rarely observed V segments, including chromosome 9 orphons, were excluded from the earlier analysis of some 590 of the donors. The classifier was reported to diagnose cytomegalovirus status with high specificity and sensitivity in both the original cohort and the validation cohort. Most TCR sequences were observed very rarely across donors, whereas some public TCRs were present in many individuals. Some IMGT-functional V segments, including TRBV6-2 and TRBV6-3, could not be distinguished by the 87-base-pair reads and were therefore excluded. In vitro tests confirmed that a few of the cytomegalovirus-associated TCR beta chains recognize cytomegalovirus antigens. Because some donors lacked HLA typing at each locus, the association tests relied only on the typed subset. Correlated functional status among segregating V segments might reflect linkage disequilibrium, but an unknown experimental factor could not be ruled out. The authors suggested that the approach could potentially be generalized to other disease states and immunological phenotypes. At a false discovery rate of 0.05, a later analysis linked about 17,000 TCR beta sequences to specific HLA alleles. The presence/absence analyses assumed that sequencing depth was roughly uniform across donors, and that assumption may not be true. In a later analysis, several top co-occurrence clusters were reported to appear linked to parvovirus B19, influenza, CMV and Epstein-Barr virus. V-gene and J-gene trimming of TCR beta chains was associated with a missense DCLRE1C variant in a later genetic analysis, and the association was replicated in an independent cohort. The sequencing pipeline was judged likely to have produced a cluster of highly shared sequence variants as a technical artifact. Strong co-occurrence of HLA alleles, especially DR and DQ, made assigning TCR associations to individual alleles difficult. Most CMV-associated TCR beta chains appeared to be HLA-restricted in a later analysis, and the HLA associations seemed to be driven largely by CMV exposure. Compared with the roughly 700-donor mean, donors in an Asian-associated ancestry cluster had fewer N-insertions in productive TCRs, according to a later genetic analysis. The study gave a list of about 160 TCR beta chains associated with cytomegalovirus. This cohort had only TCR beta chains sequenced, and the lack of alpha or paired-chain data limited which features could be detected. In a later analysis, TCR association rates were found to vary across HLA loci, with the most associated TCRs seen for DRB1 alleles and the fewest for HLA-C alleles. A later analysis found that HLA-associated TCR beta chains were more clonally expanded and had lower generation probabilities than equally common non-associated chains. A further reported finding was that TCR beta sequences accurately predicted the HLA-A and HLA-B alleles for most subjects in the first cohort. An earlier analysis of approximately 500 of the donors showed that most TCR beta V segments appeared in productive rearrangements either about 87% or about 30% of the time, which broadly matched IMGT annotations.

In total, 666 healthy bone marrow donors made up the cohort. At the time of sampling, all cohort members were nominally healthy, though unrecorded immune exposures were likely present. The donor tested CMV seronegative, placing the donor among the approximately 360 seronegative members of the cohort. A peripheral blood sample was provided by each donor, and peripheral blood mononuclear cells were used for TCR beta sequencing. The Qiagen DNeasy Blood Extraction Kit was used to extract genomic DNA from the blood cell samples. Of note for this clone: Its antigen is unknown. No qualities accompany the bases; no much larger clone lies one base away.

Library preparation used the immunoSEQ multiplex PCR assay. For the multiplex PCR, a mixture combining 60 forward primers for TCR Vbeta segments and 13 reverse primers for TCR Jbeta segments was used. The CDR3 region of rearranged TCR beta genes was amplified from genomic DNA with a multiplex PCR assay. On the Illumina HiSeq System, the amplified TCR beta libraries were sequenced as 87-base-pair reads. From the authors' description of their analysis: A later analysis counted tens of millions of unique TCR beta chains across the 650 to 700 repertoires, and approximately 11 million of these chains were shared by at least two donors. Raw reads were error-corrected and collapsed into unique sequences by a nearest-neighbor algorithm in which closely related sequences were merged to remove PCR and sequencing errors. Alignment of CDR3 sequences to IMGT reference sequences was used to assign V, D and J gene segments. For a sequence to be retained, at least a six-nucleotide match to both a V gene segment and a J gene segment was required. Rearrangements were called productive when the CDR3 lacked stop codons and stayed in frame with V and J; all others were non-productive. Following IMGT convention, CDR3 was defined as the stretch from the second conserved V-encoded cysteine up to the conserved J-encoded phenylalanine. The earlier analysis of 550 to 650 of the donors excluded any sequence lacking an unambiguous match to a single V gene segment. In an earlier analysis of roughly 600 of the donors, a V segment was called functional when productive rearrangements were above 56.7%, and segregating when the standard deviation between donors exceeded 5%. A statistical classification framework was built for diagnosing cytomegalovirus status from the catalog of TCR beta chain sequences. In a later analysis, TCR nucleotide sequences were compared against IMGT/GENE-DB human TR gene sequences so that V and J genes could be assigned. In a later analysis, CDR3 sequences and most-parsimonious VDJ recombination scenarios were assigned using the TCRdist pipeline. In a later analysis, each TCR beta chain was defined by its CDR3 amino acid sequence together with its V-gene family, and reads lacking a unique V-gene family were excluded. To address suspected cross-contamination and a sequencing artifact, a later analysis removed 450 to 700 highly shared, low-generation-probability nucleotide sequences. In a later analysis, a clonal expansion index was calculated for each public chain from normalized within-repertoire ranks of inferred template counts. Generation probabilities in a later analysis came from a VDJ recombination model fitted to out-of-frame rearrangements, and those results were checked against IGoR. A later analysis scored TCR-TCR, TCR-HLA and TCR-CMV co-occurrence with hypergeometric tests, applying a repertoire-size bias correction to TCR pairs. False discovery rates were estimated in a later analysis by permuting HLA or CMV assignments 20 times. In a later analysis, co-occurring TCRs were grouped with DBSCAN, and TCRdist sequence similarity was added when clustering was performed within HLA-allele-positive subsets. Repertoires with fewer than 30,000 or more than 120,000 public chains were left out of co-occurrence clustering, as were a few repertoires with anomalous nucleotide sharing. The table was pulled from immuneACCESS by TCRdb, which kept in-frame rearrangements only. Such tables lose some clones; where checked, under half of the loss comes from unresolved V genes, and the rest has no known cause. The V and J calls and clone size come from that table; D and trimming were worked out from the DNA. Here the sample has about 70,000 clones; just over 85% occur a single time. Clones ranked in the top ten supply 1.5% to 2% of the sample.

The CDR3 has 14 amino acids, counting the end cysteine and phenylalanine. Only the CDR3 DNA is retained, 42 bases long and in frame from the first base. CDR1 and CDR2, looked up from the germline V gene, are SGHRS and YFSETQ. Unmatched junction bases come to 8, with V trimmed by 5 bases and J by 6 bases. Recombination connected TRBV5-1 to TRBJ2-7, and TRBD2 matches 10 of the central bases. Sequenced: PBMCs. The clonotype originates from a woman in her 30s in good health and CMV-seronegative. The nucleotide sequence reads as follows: TGCGCCAGCAGGAACCTAGCGGGAGCTGGCGAGCAGTACTTC. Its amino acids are CASRNLAGAGEQYF. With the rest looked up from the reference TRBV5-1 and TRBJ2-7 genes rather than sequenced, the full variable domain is KAGVTQTPRYLIKTRGQQVTLSCSPISGHRSVSWYQQTPGQGLQFLFEYFSETQRNKGNFPGRFSGRQFSNSRSEMNVSTLELGDSALYLCASRNLAGAGEQYFGPGTRLTVT.